This T cell receptor beta chain stems from a study of human T cells and chemical hapten exposure (dated by TCRdb to the early 2020s). Regarding the study in general: For sensitization, 2% DPC in acetone was applied to a 2 cm by 2 cm area of upper inner arm skin. Patch testing was performed on the upper back with Finn chambers containing 0.01% DPC, and the patch tests were scored after 6 days according to International Contact Dermatitis Research Group standards. The mostly female patient cohort included alopecia areata with under or over 50% scalp involvement, alopecia totalis and alopecia universalis. Throughout the study period of about 22 weeks, patients also received therapeutic DPC doses to the scalp every week. Libraries were combined into a pool for sequencing, and differences in TCR yield between samples came mainly from small differences in library volumes within the pool. Peripheral blood TCR repertoire changes were tracked in vivo in alopecia patients during primary and secondary sensitization to the hapten diphenylcyclopropenone (DPC). Around 29 alopecia patients provided blood for TCR sequencing at one to four time points (pre-sensitization, 2, 6 and 24 weeks). Blood samples were taken from patients before sensitization (week 0) and at 2, 6 and about 24 weeks after DPC sensitization.

Turning to this clonotype: No antigen is known for it. No base quality values were provided; no much bigger clone lies one nucleotide off.

The research as a whole found: Significantly more large CDR3 similarity clusters were formed by expanded TCRs than by pre-sensitization or healthy control sets, consistent with antigen-driven responses. Repeated subsampling changed both the strength of the expansion versus patch-test correlation and the threshold at which the correlation became significant. No change with DPC sensitization was found in the number of TCRs above 1 in 1000 frequency, and no evidence of global repertoire structure alterations was found. A positive correlation was found between the number of PT1 expanded TCRs and patch test score, with significance reached at thresholds 8, 16 and 32 but not 4. All patients had alopecia, a presumed autoimmune disease, so their immune response might differ from that of healthy individuals.

Library method: RACE. TCRdb lists the instrument as NextSeq 500. During library preparation, unique molecular identifiers were attached to individual cDNA molecules so that TCRs could be counted quantitatively and reproducibly. For every blood RNA sample, sequencing covered both the TCR alpha and TCR beta chains. From the authors' description of their analysis: The median number of TCRs per sample was approximately 96,000, ranging from 23,224 to 690,600. The Decombinator software suite was used to annotate the V, J and CDR3 of the TCR reads. To make PS versus PT1 abundance plots, every sample was subsampled to the same number of TCRs (28,000). Expanded TCRs were defined as absent before sensitization and observed at least eight times at the 2-week time point. TCRdb ran its own pipeline on the public reads, namely fastp trimming at Q25 and MiXCR clone calling, and kept in-frame beta chains. Every entry covers one CDR3 protein and lists the most common genes and DNA from its rows. The V and J calls here are based on TCRdb, not the publication. Across this sample there are about 360,000 distinct CDR3 sequences, with 4.8% seen only once. The leading ten clones occupy under 3% of the sample.

This specimen's time point label, per the study, means: patch test 1, 2 weeks after DPC sensitization. Per the publication, the treatment or condition label means: therapeutic diphenylcyclopropenone sensitization with weekly scalp DPC. Blood at each patch-test visit was drawn before the patch test was applied. Patients were eligible if aged 18 to 70, diagnosed with alopecia and judged suitable for DPC therapy, and pregnant patients were excluded. Total RNA was extracted from unfractionated whole blood that had been collected in Tempus Blood RNA tubes. The sample in question was whole blood, obtained in connection with sensitization to the hapten diphenylcyclopropenone (DPC). This clonotype was sampled from a woman aged 45-65 years with alopecia areata. Some clones in this sample may be carry-over from other donors' samples.

The DNA sequence follows: TGCAGTGCTAGAGAGGGCAGGGGGGCGTATACGCAGTATTTT. It translates to CSAREGRGAYTQYF. Recombination linked TRBV20-1 to TRBJ2-3; TRBD1 is perhaps the D gene, given 7 matching bases. The germline V gene (reference sequence) provides CDR1 DFQATT and CDR2 SNEGSKA. Reading from cysteine to phenylalanine, the CDR3 counts 14 amino acids. Of all the DNA, just the CDR3 is kept, 42 bases in frame from base 1. The V and J ends are trimmed by 0 bases and 7 bases, leaving 14 bases between them.